This T cell receptor beta chain was retrieved from a study of regulatory T cells in long-lasting Graves disease. This clonotype was counted many times. Its cognate antigen is unknown. Time point specified: persistent/refractory GD, antithyroid drugs over 5 years with positive TRAb. From RNA extracted from PBMCs, the TCR library was made. For TCR beta, libraries came from iRepertoire HTBI primers and Arm-PCR of CDR3 regions. TCRdb recomputed calls from the multiplex PCR reads with MiXCR, one row per CDR3 protein. The table includes around 460,000 distinct CDR3 sequences, roughly 21% detected once. Study-level results: Persistent disease was characterized by preferential usage of TRBV28, TRBJ1-2 and TRBJ2-5.

This CDR3 contains 15 residues. The V and J ends lost 4 bases and 3 bases, in that order; junction bases with no gene match: 1. The material was peripheral blood mononuclear cells (PBMCs), obtained when the disease was refractory, from a patient treated with antithyroid drugs. This receptor was obtained from a female donor with Graves disease. The gene calls are TRBV12-3 or TRBV12-4 and TRBJ1-4; TRBD1 matches 11 bases. The CDR3 bases are TGTGCCAGCAGTTGGGACAGGGGGTCTAATGAAAAACTGTTTTTT. Its translation: CASSWDRGSNEKLFF.